A single sample is the source of the 9 T cell receptor beta chains below, sequenced in a study of shared clonotypes between healthy human individuals (dated by TCRdb to about 2020). The method behind the library was the immunoSEQ multiplex PCR assay. TCRdb's version of the immuneACCESS table is confined to in-frame rearrangements and falls short of the full clone set. An unresolved V gene accounts for under half of the shortfall where checked; the remainder is of unknown origin. The sample data list about 2.1 million clones, and about 94% of these were observed just once. The biggest ten clones account for under 2% of the sample. For the CD8 naive samples, CD45RO-negative cells were positively selected for CCR7, yielding a CD45RA+CCR7+ population from which TemRA cells were excluded. Specimen: naive CD8+ T cells from PBMCs. According to the study, the label for this sample's cell subset or site signals: CD45RA+CCR7+. These receptors all stem from a man younger than 35 in good health. Some clones in this sample may be carry-over from other donors' samples.

The chain is built from TRBV10-1 and TRBJ2-7; 8 bases align to TRBD2. Germline V gives CDR1 WNHNN, CDR2 SYGVQD (reference sequence). J gave up 2 bases and V 4 bases, and 10 bases lay outside the gene matches. This CDR3 contains 16 residues. Here the CDR3 reads CASSAQRENPPYEQYF. Written as DNA, the CDR3 is TGCGCCAGCAGTGCTCAGCGGGAGAATCCCCCCTACGAGCAGTACTTC.

This clone was seen more than once but under ten times. The sample contains more than one DNA sequence encoding this CDR3. This rearrangement joins TRBV7-9 to TRBJ2-2; D call uncertain. The V gene's germline CDR1 is SEHNR and CDR2 FQNEAQ (reference sequence). With 2 bases removed from V and 7 bases from J, the gap between germline ends came to 2 bases. CDR3 size: 11 residues. The CDR3 region has the DNA TGTGCCAGCAGCTTAAGCGGGGAGCTGTTTTTT. Translation: CASSLSGELFF.

The rearrangement uses TRBV28 and TRBJ2-1; TRBD1 agrees at 9 bases. With 1 base clipped from V and 7 bases from J, the junction kept 2 bases outside the gene matches. From germline, CDR1 is MDHEN and CDR2 SYDVKM. CDR3 length: 14 residues. The CDR3 DNA is TGTGCCAGCAGTTTATTACAGGGGGCGAATGAGCAGTTCTTC. It encodes CASSLLQGANEQFF. The entire variable domain, with the rest obtained from reference TRBV28 and TRBJ2-1, is as follows: DVKVTQSSRYLVKRTGEKVFLECVQDMDHENMFWYRQDPGLGLRLIYFSYDVKMKEKGDIPEGYSVSREKKERFSLILESASTNQTSMYLCASSLLQGANEQFFGPGTRLTVL.

About this clone itself: The sample holds other DNA sequences that translate to the same CDR3. This chain connects TRBV27 to TRBJ1-5, with D unresolved. The CDR3 runs 14 residues. Germline V gene lookup returns CDR1 MNHEY and CDR2 SMNVEV (reference sequence). Trimming left V 2 bases short and J 7 bases short, with 12 bases between. CDR3 bases: TGTGCCAGCAGTTTAATCGGCGGAGGGCAGCCCCAGCATTTT. It codes for CASSLIGGGQPQHF.

The genes are TRBV7-9 and TRBJ2-7; D may be TRBD1 or TRBD2 (5 bases each). Germline CDR1 SEHNR, CDR2 FQNEAQ (reference sequence). V lost 8 bases, J lost 7 bases, and 18 bases lay in between. This CDR3 region has 13 residues. CDR3 DNA: TGTGCCAGCTTCCGGGGCAGCCCCGAGGAGCAGTACTTC. Translation gives CASFRGSPEEQYF.

The chain carries TRBV4-2 and TRBJ2-7; TRBD2 agrees at 7 bases. Germline CDR1 and CDR2: LGHNA and YNFKEQ. The ends lost 1 base at V and 1 base at J; junction bases unmatched: 7. The CDR3 consists of 16 residues. CDR3 amino acids: CASSQGLSGGSYEQYF. Here the CDR3 DNA reads TGTGCCAGCAGCCAAGGGCTGTCCGGGGGGTCCTACGAGCAGTACTTC.

The chain recombines TRBV30 with TRBJ1-5, with a tentative D call TRBD1 (6 bases). The CDR3 sequence is 14 residues long. V was shortened by 1 base and J by 10 bases, with 17 bases between the two germline ends. The germline V gene has CDR1 GTSNPN and CDR2 SVGIG (reference sequence). In DNA, the CDR3 is TGTGCCTGGAGTGAAGAACAGGGCATCGGACCCCAGCATTTT. It specifies CAWSEEQGIGPQHF. Combining the CDR3 with reference TRBV30 and TRBJ1-5 gives the whole variable domain SQTIHQWPATLVQPVGSPLSLECTVEGTSNPNLYWYRQAAGRGLQLLFYSVGIGQISSEVPQNLSASRPQDRQFILSSKKLLLSDSGFYLCAWSEEQGIGPQHFGDGTRLSIL.

Concerning this clone itself: Other DNA sequences within the sample encode an identical CDR3. The V call is TRBV28, the J call TRBJ2-7, with 8 bases identical to TRBD2. The germline gives CDR1 MDHEN, CDR2 SYDVKM. The CDR3 runs 15 residues. The trim removed 2 bases at V and 2 bases at J, leaving 5 bases unmatched. The CDR3 sequence is CASSLIAGFTYEQYF. Written as DNA, the CDR3 is TGTGCCAGCAGTTTAATAGCGGGGTTCACCTACGAGCAGTACTTC.

Remarks on this clone: This specimen includes other DNA sequences encoding the same CDR3. This sequence joins TRBV28 and TRBJ2-7, with a possible D match to TRBD2 (5 bases). V gave up 6 bases and J gave up 4 bases, with 13 bases separating them. Germline V gene lookup returns CDR1 MDHEN and CDR2 SYDVKM. This CDR3 has 13 residues. This chain's CDR3 is CASSLGSGYEQYF. The CDR3 coding sequence is TGTGCCAGCAGCCTAGGGTCGGGGTACGAGCAGTACTTC.